The sequence of this T cell receptor beta chain was determined in a study of spatial heterogeneity in lung cancer (dated by TCRdb to the late 2010s). Context from the whole study: Beta-chain transcripts were consistently detected in greater numbers than alpha-chain transcripts, which likely reflects a higher abundance of beta-chain transcripts. In the raw uncorrected reads, each unique combination of TCR and UMI appeared on average more than ten times. The study quantitatively compared TCR alpha and beta repertoires across multiple tumor regions, matched nontumor lung and blood in non-small cell lung cancer. Nonsynonymous mutation counts, determined by whole-exome sequencing of tumor tissue, were related to features of the TCR repertoire. Both alpha and beta chains were TCR-sequenced in approximately 220 tumor regions, approximately 68 matched nontumor lung samples and around 50 PBMC samples obtained at surgery. General study outcomes and caveats: Ubiquitous expanded tumor TCRs showed up in blood more often at tumor resection than at routine follow-up. Additional single-cell paired TCR alpha and beta sequencing was considered necessary to confirm, at a functional level, the hypothesis that regional TCRs recognize regional mutations.

Germline trimming amounts to 1 base on V and 2 bases on J, with 6 as the count of junction bases outside the gene matches. CDR3 length: 16 amino acids, cysteine to phenylalanine. Of the read, only the CDR3 DNA is kept; its 48 bases are in frame from base 1. The germline V gene gives CDR1 as SGHVS and CDR2 as FNYEAQ. This clonotype showed up just a few times. It lacks a known antigen. The record has no base qualities; no much larger clone is one base away. The time point tag for this specimen amounts to: sample taken at primary tumor resection. Donors were around 69 patients with early-stage, untreated non-small cell lung cancer from the lung TRACERx cohort. For TCR sequencing, whole RNA was extracted from tumor and nontumor lung tissue, or from cryopreserved PBMC samples, and no cell sorting was done. Only patients for whom sufficient RNA was available from at least two tumor regions were selected for TCR sequencing.

The library relied on 5' RACE. Data came from a NextSeq 500. To allow correction of PCR and sequencing errors, the TCR library protocol tagged every TCR cDNA molecule with a unique molecular identifier. The authors' pipeline ran thus. TCR identification, UMI-based error correction and CDR3 extraction were performed with Decombinator tools. TCRs above a frequency of 2 per 1,000, corresponding to the top 1% of the tumor frequency distribution, were defined as expanded. Renyi diversity was computed with the R vegan package after each repertoire had been subsampled 100 times to 5,000 TCRs. CDR3 similarity networks were built from amino acid triplet string-kernel similarity, with CDR3s being connected when pairwise similarity was above 0.82. The public reads were reprocessed in TCRdb via fastp at Q25 and MiXCR, keeping in-frame beta chains. Rows with a matching CDR3 protein are joined into one entry that keeps the most common DNA and genes. Clone size and V and J calls follow TCRdb, not the original study. For this sample there are tens of thousands of distinct CDR3 sequences; approximately 12% appear just once. The ten top clones hold roughly two fifths of the sample.

The clonotype comes from a male donor with early-stage non-small cell lung cancer. The specimen comprised PBMCs, sampled at surgery. In this chain, TRBV7-6 is recombined with TRBJ2-3, with TRBD2 matching 7 junction bases. The nucleotide sequence is TGTGCCAGCAGCTTAGAGGCTAGCGGACTCACAGATACGCAGTATTTT. This codes for CASSLEASGLTDTQYF.